The sequence of this T cell receptor (beta chain) was determined in a study of T cell responses to AZD1222 COVID-19 vaccine. Study results and limitations: Along spike, vaccine-associated CD4 TCRs were found throughout, with dominance at 160-218 and 743-854. Of spike-specific TCRs, nearly half reportedly target regions left unmutated in variants.

Only one count was recorded for this clone. The antigen remains undetermined. Libraries were prepared by immunoSEQ multiplex PCR; TCRdb keeps only in-frame clonotypes and omits some of them. Altogether approximately 92,000 clones are present, approximately 90% being singletons, with the ten largest covering roughly a tenth. The starting material was peripheral blood, obtained on day 0 of AZD1222 vaccination. The source is an adult in good health.

The CDR3 sequence is CASSDRAGISNQPQHF. The CDR3 region has the DNA TGTGCCAGCAGTGACCGGGCAGGGATTAGCAATCAGCCCCAGCATTTT. V is TRBV6-1 and J is TRBJ1-5; perhaps TRBD1 as D (5 bases). Germline CDR1 and CDR2: MNHNS and SASEGT. V dropped 3 bases and J dropped 0 bases, with 12 bases sitting between them. The CDR3 loop spans 16 amino acids.